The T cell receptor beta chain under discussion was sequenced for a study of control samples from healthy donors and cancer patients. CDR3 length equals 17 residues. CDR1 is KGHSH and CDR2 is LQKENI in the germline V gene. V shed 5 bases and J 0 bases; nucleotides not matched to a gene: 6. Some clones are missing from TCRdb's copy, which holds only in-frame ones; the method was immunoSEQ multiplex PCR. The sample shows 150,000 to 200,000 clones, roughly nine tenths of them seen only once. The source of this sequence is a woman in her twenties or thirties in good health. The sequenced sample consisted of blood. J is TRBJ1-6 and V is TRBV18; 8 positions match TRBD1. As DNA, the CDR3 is TGTGCCAGCTCAGTGACAGGGGTAAGCTCCTATAATTCACCCCTCCACTTT. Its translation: CASSVTGVSSYNSPLHF.